The next 16 T cell receptor beta chains were all read from a single sample in a study of blood T cell repertoires in COVID-19 (dated by TCRdb to about 2020). Libraries were made using the immunoSEQ multiplex PCR assay. The source is immuneACCESS, and TCRdb retained only in-frame sequences with V and J called. Part of the clones is not carried over; for the studies checked, unresolved V genes explain less than half of this, and the remainder is unexplained. This sample has roughly 430,000 clones in its table, and roughly 88% of those were observed once. In total, the top ten clones hold around 2.1% of the sample. Input material: PBMCs or T cells enriched from blood (not recorded which). These receptors all stem from a woman between 40 and 50 years old with acute COVID-19.

V usage is TRBV5-1 and J usage is TRBJ2-3, with a tentative D call TRBD2 (5 bases). V shed 0 bases and J shed 1 base, with 12 bases lying between them. The CDR3 totals 16 residues. CDR1 is SGHRS and CDR2 is YFSETQ in the germline V gene. CDR3 in DNA: TGCGCCAGCAGCTTGGTGTCGGGGTTGGGCACAGATACGCAGTATTTT. Its protein product is CASSLVSGLGTDTQYF.

The CDR3 coding sequence is TGTGCCAGTAGTATAGGACTAGCGGCTGGGGGGCAGTACTTC. Residues: CASSIGLAAGGQYF. The chain recombines TRBV19 with TRBJ2-7, with 9 positions matching TRBD2. Unmatched junction bases numbered 7, after V lost 1 base and J lost 9 bases. Germline V CDR1 and CDR2: LNHDA, SQIVND (reference sequence). The length of the CDR3 is 14 residues.

The gene calls are TRBV27 and TRBJ1-2; 7 nucleotides match TRBD1. Trimming removed 4 bases from V and 4 bases from J; junction bases left unmatched: 15. Germline V gives CDR1 MNHEY, CDR2 SMNVEV (reference sequence). This CDR3 comprises 17 residues. The CDR3 reads CASSSRTGAALGYGYTF. CDR3 nucleotides: TGTGCCAGCAGTTCAAGGACAGGAGCGGCCCTTGGCTATGGCTACACCTTC.

The rearrangement links TRBV7-2 to TRBJ1-2, with 7 bases aligning to TRBD1. The germline V gene encodes CDR1 SGHTA and CDR2 FQGNSA. This CDR3 contains 16 residues. J gave up 5 bases and V 0 bases, and 9 bases lay outside the gene matches. CDR3 in DNA: TGTGCCAGCAGCTTAGCGGGCACAGGGGCGGGATATGGCTACACCTTC. It yields the protein CASSLAGTGAGYGYTF.

The chain joins TRBV5-5 to TRBJ2-5; weak D call: TRBD1 (5 bases). V lost 2 bases, J lost 2 bases, and 10 bases lay in between. The CDR3 sequence is 14 residues long. The V gene's germline CDR1 is SGHKS and CDR2 YYEKEE (reference sequence). CDR3 in amino acids: CASSFQGIQETQYF. CDR3 in DNA: TGTGCCAGCAGCTTCCAGGGCATACAAGAGACCCAGTACTTC.

The genes are TRBV29-1 and TRBJ2-2; TRBD1 agrees at 7 bases. The CDR3 runs 13 residues. J was trimmed by 3 bases and V by 7 bases; bases with no gene match: 5. Germline-derived CDR1 and CDR2 are SQVTM and ANQGSEA. This chain's CDR3 is CSAATGYTGELFF. DNA for the CDR3: TGCAGCGCAGCGACAGGGTACACCGGGGAGCTGTTTTTT.

The chain combines TRBV27 with TRBJ2-7; 11 bases line up with TRBD1. This CDR3 has 13 residues. Germline assignment: CDR1 MNHEY and CDR2 SMNVEV (reference sequence). The V gene end was trimmed by 5 bases and the J gene end by 8 bases; junction bases not matched to a gene: 5. CDR3 sequence (DNA): TGTGCCAGCAGTCTCCGGGACAGGGGGAAGCAGTACTTC. This gives the protein CASSLRDRGKQYF.

This rearrangement joins TRBV18 to TRBJ2-1; D is possibly TRBD1 (5 bases). The CDR3 has 16 amino acids. CDR1 is KGHSH and CDR2 is LQKENI in the germline V gene. V lost 1 base, J lost 3 bases, and 13 bases lay in between. CDR3 in amino acids: CASSPRNQDNYNEQFF. The DNA for the CDR3 is TGTGCCAGCTCACCACGGAATCAGGACAACTACAATGAGCAGTTCTTC.

This clone was counted once. The gene calls are TRBV5-4 and TRBJ2-1, with 7 bases fitting TRBD2. J lost 0 bases, V lost 0 bases, and 0 bases had no gene match. CDR1 and CDR2 (germline): SGHNT, YYREEE (reference sequence). CDR3 length: 15 residues. The CDR3 spells CASSLGGGSYNEQFF. The CDR3 DNA follows: TGTGCCAGCAGCTTGGGGGGGGGCTCCTACAATGAGCAGTTCTTC.

The gene calls are TRBV7-9 and TRBJ2-7; 13 bases map to TRBD2. This CDR3 comprises 16 residues. Germline values: CDR1 SEHNR, CDR2 FQNEAQ (reference sequence). The junction had 5 bases not matched to a gene; V was cut back by 6 bases and J by 0 bases. CDR3 bases: TGTGCCAGCAGACCAGGACTAGCGGGGGACTCCTACGAGCAGTACTTC. Its protein product is CASRPGLAGDSYEQYF. Drawing the rest from reference TRBV7-9 and TRBJ2-7, the complete variable domain is DTGVSQNPRHKITKRGQNVTFRCDPISEHNRLYWYRQTLGQGPEFLTYFQNEAQLEKSRLLSDRFSAERPKGSFSTLEIQRTEQGDSAMYLCASRPGLAGDSYEQYFGPGTRLTVT.

This clone appeared once. The chain joins TRBV7-8 to TRBJ1-5; D gene unclear. Germline CDR1 SGHVS, CDR2 FQNEAQ. The CDR3 is made up of 14 amino acids. The V end was cut by 1 base, the J end by 0 bases, with 4 bases between. The CDR3 nucleotides read TGTGCCAGCAGCTTAGTCGGTAGCAATCAGCCCCAGCATTTT. This encodes CASSLVGSNQPQHF. Complete variable domain (other parts from reference TRBV7-8 and TRBJ1-5): GAGVSQSPRYKVAKRGQDVALRCDPISGHVSLFWYQQALGQGPEFLTYFQNEAQLDKSGLPSDRFFAERPEGSVSTLKIQRTQQEDSAVYLCASSLVGSNQPQHFGDGTRLSIL.

This rearrangement joins TRBV11-2 to TRBJ1-1; no definite D call. The germline V gene encodes CDR1 SGHAT and CDR2 FQNNGV. Deletions cut 0 bases from V and 6 bases from J, with 8 bases between. This CDR3 has 13 amino acids. CDR3 nucleotides: TGTGCCAGCAGCTTAGATCGGGAGGCTGAAGCTTTCTTT. It is translated as CASSLDREAEAFF.

This rearrangement joins TRBV6-5 to TRBJ1-5; TRBD1 agrees at 7 bases. The CDR3 contains 15 residues. Germline V gives CDR1 MNHEY, CDR2 SVGAGI. Losses at the gene ends were 2 bases for V and 1 base for J; bases not matched to a gene: 2. CDR3 bases: TGTGCCAGCAGTTACCAGACAGGGAGCAATCAGCCCCAGCATTTT. The encoded protein is CASSYQTGSNQPQHF.

The CDR3 region has the DNA TGTGCCTGGAGTGTACTGCGGGGGGCGATTGATGAGCAGTTCTTC. Protein product: CAWSVLRGAIDEQFF. The V and J genes are TRBV30 and TRBJ2-1; TRBD2 aligns across 8 bases. J was trimmed by 8 bases and V by 0 bases; bases with no gene match: 9. The CDR3 sequence is 15 residues long. The germline CDR1 and CDR2 sequences are GTSNPN and SVGIG (reference sequence).

The chain employs TRBV11-2 and TRBJ2-7; unclear D gene. CDR1 is SGHAT and CDR2 is FQNNGV in the germline V gene. This CDR3 spans 11 amino acids. Trimming removed 4 bases from V and 5 bases from J, with 6 bases in between. In nucleotides, the CDR3 is TGTGCCAGCAGCTCCTCTAACGAGCAGTACTTC. This sequence encodes CASSSSNEQYF. Based on the CDR3 plus reference TRBV11-2 and TRBJ2-7, the full variable domain is EAGVAQSPRYKIIEKRQSVAFWCNPISGHATLYWYQQILGQGPKLLIQFQNNGVVDDSQLPKDRFSAERLKGVDSTLKIQPAKLEDSAVYLCASSSSNEQYFGPGTRLTVT.

V is TRBV19 and J is TRBJ1-2, with D possibly TRBD1 on 5 matching bases. Trimming stripped 4 bases from V and 0 bases from J, with 9 bases between. This CDR3 has 14 amino acids. Germline V lookup: CDR1 LNHDA, CDR2 SQIVND (reference sequence). The CDR3 bases are TGTGCCAGTAGTACCCTAGGGGCTAACTATGGCTACACCTTC. Amino acid sequence: CASSTLGANYGYTF. Combining the CDR3 with reference TRBV19 and TRBJ1-2 gives the whole variable domain DGGITQSPKYLFRKEGQNVTLSCEQNLNHDAMYWYRQDPGQGLRLIYYSQIVNDFQKGDIAEGYSVSREKKESFPLTVTSAQKNPTAFYLCASSTLGANYGYTFGSGTRLTVV.